The clone carrying this T cell receptor beta chain was recorded once. These data are taken from a study of blood T cell repertoires in COVID-19. Turning to the study itself: Samples representing acute and convalescent COVID-19 were sourced from the United States, Italy and Spain. PBMCs, B-cell-depleted T cells, or T cells were the source of the cDNA or gDNA that made up the material.

Sequencing used immunoSEQ multiplex PCR; TCRdb keeps in-frame clones, though not all of them. This table has approximately 250,000 clones, around 82% appearing once. After removal of 3 bases from V and 5 bases from J, the junction contained 12 bases not matched to a gene. This CDR3 region has 16 residues. Germline CDR1 reads MNHEY; CDR2 reads SMNVEV (reference sequence). The rearrangement links TRBV27 to TRBJ2-5; TRBD1 matches at 7 bases. Material: peripheral blood. The clonotype originates from a human donor in a cohort sampled during active COVID-19. This CDR3 reads CASSFSQGVRWETQYF. The CDR3 DNA reads as TGTGCCAGCAGTTTTTCCCAGGGGGTTCGGTGGGAGACCCAGTACTTC.